The 26 T cell receptor beta chains below all came from one sample that was sequenced in a study of CD8 T cells in Susac syndrome. RNA was extracted with the RNeasy kit, and a quantity of roughly 0.45 to 1 ug was reverse transcribed using random hexamers. TCRdb called the immunoSEQ multiplex PCR reads again in MiXCR, with one record for every CDR3 protein. The sample lists some 120,000 distinct CDR3 sequences, roughly 94% occurring once. The specimen was CD4+ T cells from PBMCs. Source of these receptors: a human donor with multiple sclerosis.

The chain uses TRBV11-2 and TRBJ2-6; D remains ambiguous. Germline CDR1 and CDR2: SGHAT and FQNNGV. V was trimmed by 7 bases and J by 0 bases, leaving 7 bases between them. There are 14 residues in the CDR3. This CDR3 reads CASILSSGANVLTF. The CDR3 nucleotides read TGTGCCAGCATACTTAGCTCTGGGGCCAACGTCCTGACTTTC.

This chain links TRBV5-4 with TRBJ2-1; 7 positions agree with TRBD1. This CDR3 has 15 residues. Trimming removed 4 bases from V and 8 bases from J; junction bases left unmatched: 12. The germline CDR1 and CDR2 sequences are SGHNT and YYREEE (reference sequence). CDR3 DNA sequence: TGTGCCAGCAGCCCCGGACAGGTCAGTTTGGATGAGCAGTTCTTC. Translation gives CASSPGQVSLDEQFF. The variable domain in full, completed from reference TRBV5-4 and TRBJ2-1, reads ETGVTQSPTHLIKTRGQQVTLRCSSQSGHNTVSWYQQALGQGPQFIFQYYREEENGRGNFPPRFSGLQFPNYSSELNVNALELDDSALYLCASSPGQVSLDEQFFGPGTRLTVL.

The chain carries TRBV29-1 and TRBJ1-1; D is unresolved. The CDR3 consists of 13 residues. The germline V gene has CDR1 SQVTM and CDR2 ANQGSEA. Trimming left V 6 bases short and J 4 bases short, with 15 bases between. The CDR3 DNA reads TGCAGCGTCTTGGGGTGGGCGGGCACTGAAGCTTTCTTT. This sequence encodes CSVLGWAGTEAFF.

The gene calls are TRBV29-1 and TRBJ2-7; tentatively, D is TRBD2 (5 bases). Trimming took 4 bases from V and 6 from J, leaving 13 bases between them. The CDR3 length is 12 residues. Germline V gives CDR1 SQVTM, CDR2 ANQGSEA. The CDR3 sequence is CSVVPGSREQYF. CDR3 nucleotide sequence: TGCAGCGTTGTCCCGGGATCACGCGAGCAGTACTTC.

The V call is TRBV6-5, the J call TRBJ1-2; D gene uncertain. Germline V gene lookup returns CDR1 MNHEY and CDR2 SVGAGI. V lost 2 bases to trimming and J lost 7 bases, with 14 bases between them. CDR3 length: 14 amino acids. The CDR3 loop is CASSYDPTASGYTF. The CDR3 nucleotides are TGTGCCAGCAGTTACGACCCCACAGCGAGTGGCTACACCTTC.

This rearrangement joins TRBV4-2 to TRBJ2-2; D may match TRBD1 or TRBD2 (5 bases each). Germline CDR1 reads LGHNA; CDR2 reads YNFKEQ. The V gene lost 5 bases and the J gene lost 1 base, with 17 bases spanning the gap. CDR3 length equals 17 residues. The CDR3 here is CASSSEGDRENTGELFF. In nucleotides, the CDR3 is TGTGCCAGCAGCTCCGAGGGAGACAGAGAGAACACCGGGGAGCTGTTTTTT.

This chain connects TRBV10-3 to TRBJ2-3, with 8 bases aligning to TRBD2. With 4 bases clipped from V and 4 bases from J, the junction kept 10 bases outside the gene matches. Germline-derived CDR1 and CDR2 are ENHRY and SYGVKD. This CDR3 contains 16 residues. The CDR3 coding sequence is TGTGCCATCAGTGGTACCCGAAGCGGGGGAGCAGATACGCAGTATTTT. Its translation: CAISGTRSGGADTQYF.

V and J are TRBV14 and TRBJ1-5; D ambiguous. This CDR3 spans 13 amino acids. Trimming shortened V by 2 bases and J by 0 bases, and 2 bases separated the two germline ends. Germline values: CDR1 SGHDN, CDR2 FVKESK. In DNA, the CDR3 is TGTGCCAGCAGCCAACATAGCAATCAGCCCCAGCATTTT. It specifies CASSQHSNQPQHF.

This chain uses TRBV4-2 with TRBJ2-7, with D perhaps TRBD1 (6 bases). Trimming left V 0 bases short and J 4 bases short, with 10 bases between. Germline V gene sequence: CDR1 LGHNA, CDR2 YNFKEQ. This CDR3 spans 14 amino acids. In DNA form, the CDR3 reads TGTGCCAGCAGCCAAGATCGCCAGGGGTACGAGCAGTACTTC. It encodes CASSQDRQGYEQYF.

The chain joins TRBV6-2 or TRBV6-3 to TRBJ2-5; D may be TRBD1 (5 bases). The V end was cut by 5 bases, the J end by 4 bases, with 8 bases between. CDR3 length equals 12 residues. From germline, CDR1 is MNHEY and CDR2 SVGEGT. The CDR3: CASSDQGETQYF. CDR3 in DNA: TGTGCCAGCAGTGATCAGGGAGAGACCCAGTACTTC.

This chain uses TRBV29-1 with TRBJ1-2, with D possibly matching TRBD1 (6 bases). CDR3 length: 14 amino acids. Germline CDR1 SQVTM, CDR2 ANQGSEA. V was clipped by 4 bases and J by 5 bases, with 17 bases between them. CDR3 nucleotide sequence: TGCAGCGTTGCCCCGAGGGGGGGAACTTATGGCTACACCTTC. Its translation is CSVAPRGGTYGYTF.

This clonotype was found once. The V call is TRBV7-8, the J call TRBJ2-5; D possibly uses TRBD1 or TRBD2 (5 bases each). The V gene's germline CDR1 is SGHVS and CDR2 FQNEAQ. Trimming pared 1 base from V and 3 bases from J, leaving 6 bases between. The CDR3 is 13 residues long. The CDR3, as DNA: TGTGCCAGCAGCTTAGGGGGGAAAGAGACCCAGTACTTC. This sequence encodes CASSLGGKETQYF.

This rearrangement joins TRBV19 to TRBJ1-1; D remains unclear. This CDR3 contains 13 residues. Germline V CDR1 and CDR2: LNHDA, SQIVND (reference sequence). V dropped 7 bases and J dropped 5 bases, with 14 bases sitting between them. CDR3: CASKRERATEAFF. As DNA, the CDR3 is TGTGCCAGTAAAAGGGAGAGGGCTACTGAAGCTTTCTTT.

CDR3 DNA sequence: TGCAGCGTTGAGCGAATAACAGGGAACACTGAAGCTTTCTTT. This encodes CSVERITGNTEAFF. The J gene is TRBJ1-1, the V gene TRBV29-1, with D possibly being TRBD1 (5 bases). Trimming stripped 3 bases from V and 1 base from J, with 12 bases between. The germline gives CDR1 SQVTM, CDR2 ANQGSEA. The CDR3 is made up of 14 amino acids.

This chain connects TRBV28 to TRBJ2-7; no clear D gene. The V gene's germline CDR1 is MDHEN and CDR2 SYDVKM. The CDR3 is 15 amino acids. V dropped 2 bases and J dropped 6 bases, with 17 bases sitting between them. The CDR3 DNA sequence: TGTGCCAGCAGTTTACTGGTCGTGGAGCCGCGCGAGCAGTACTTC. Its translation: CASSLLVVEPREQYF.

V gene TRBV19 combines with J gene TRBJ2-1; 7 bases align to TRBD2. Germline values: CDR1 LNHDA, CDR2 SQIVND (reference sequence). This CDR3 is built from 16 residues. With V trimmed by 7 bases and J by 3 bases, 12 bases remained unmatched. The CDR3 DNA reads as TGTGCCAGTACCCCCTTAGGGGCGGGAGACTACAATGAGCAGTTCTTC. Its translation is CASTPLGAGDYNEQFF.

This chain uses TRBV5-1 with TRBJ1-1, with D perhaps matching TRBD1 (5 bases). V lost 0 bases and J lost 1, with 10 bases in between. Germline CDR1 is SGHRS and CDR2 is YFSETQ. The CDR3 runs to 15 residues. As DNA, the CDR3 is TGCGCCAGCAGCTTGGGTAGGGGCGGGAACACTGAAGCTTTCTTT. This codes for CASSLGRGGNTEAFF.

The gene calls are TRBV3-1 and TRBJ2-7; D gene uncertain. V lost 2 bases and J 0 bases, leaving 8 bases between the germline ends. This CDR3 has 14 amino acids. From germline, CDR1 is LGHDT and CDR2 YNNKEL (reference sequence). The CDR3 nucleotides are TGTGCCAGCAGCCAAAATCCAGGCTCCTACGAGCAGTACTTC. Residues: CASSQNPGSYEQYF.

V is TRBV14 and J is TRBJ1-4, with D tentatively TRBD1 (5 bases). This CDR3 spans 13 amino acids. The germline gives CDR1 SGHDN, CDR2 FVKESK. V was pared by 4 bases and J by 2 bases, with 5 bases between. CDR3: CASSRGTNEKLFF. The CDR3 nucleotides read TGTGCCAGCAGCCGGGGGACTAATGAAAAACTGTTTTTT.

The chain links TRBV27 to TRBJ1-2; the D is unclear. V lost 8 bases and J lost 5, with 24 bases in between. The length of the CDR3 is 16 residues. CDR1 is MNHEY, CDR2 SMNVEV, per germline (reference sequence). The CDR3 spells CASHSFLRGPPYGYTF. CDR3 nucleotides: TGTGCCAGCCACTCATTTCTTCGGGGTCCCCCATATGGCTACACCTTC.

The chain recombines TRBV3-1 with TRBJ1-4; D perhaps matches TRBD1 (6 bases). Germline V gene lookup returns CDR1 LGHDT and CDR2 YNNKEL (reference sequence). The CDR3 has 14 amino acids. V gave up 0 bases and J gave up 7 bases, with 9 bases separating them. This CDR3 reads CASSQEGTREKLFF. Here the CDR3 DNA reads TGTGCCAGCAGCCAAGAGGGGACACGTGAAAAACTGTTTTTT. The entire variable domain, with the rest obtained from reference TRBV3-1 and TRBJ1-4, is as follows: DTAVSQTPKYLVTQMGNDKSIKCEQNLGHDTMYWYKQDSKKFLKIMFSYNNKELIINETVPNRFSPKSPDKAHLNLHINSLELGDSAVYFCASSQEGTREKLFFGSGTQLSVL.

The chain couples TRBV24-1 to TRBJ2-5, with a weak D call TRBD1 (6 bases). V lost 4 bases to trimming and J lost 2 bases, with 10 bases between them. Germline CDR1 and CDR2: KGHDR and SFDVKD. This CDR3 is 14 amino acids long. The CDR3 loop reads CATSDAGTQETQYF. The CDR3 DNA is TGTGCCACCAGTGACGCCGGGACACAAGAGACCCAGTACTTC.

This chain connects TRBV6-6 to TRBJ1-2, with 8 nucleotides matching TRBD1. Germline V lookup: CDR1 MNHNY, CDR2 SVGAGI (reference sequence). CDR3 length equals 13 residues. Unmatched junction bases numbered 5, after V lost 5 bases and J lost 6 bases. This CDR3 is CASSLQGADGYTF. CDR3 DNA: TGTGCCAGCAGTCTTCAGGGGGCTGATGGCTACACCTTC.

This chain connects TRBV27 to TRBJ2-7; D ambiguous. Germline assignment: CDR1 MNHEY and CDR2 SMNVEV (reference sequence). This CDR3 is 13 amino acids long. V lost 7 bases, J lost 2 bases, and 12 bases lay in between. The chain's CDR3 is CASKGRVTYEQYF. For the CDR3, the DNA is TGTGCCAGCAAGGGCAGAGTAACCTACGAGCAGTACTTC.

The J gene is TRBJ1-1, the V gene TRBV4-2, with a tentative D call TRBD1 (6 bases). The CDR3 is made up of 14 amino acids. The V gene lost 4 bases and the J gene lost 0 bases, with 9 bases spanning the gap. In germline, CDR1 is LGHNA, CDR2 YNFKEQ. For the CDR3, the DNA is TGTGCCAGCAGCCTCGGGACACTGAACACTGAAGCTTTCTTT. Translating it yields CASSLGTLNTEAFF.

The V call is TRBV5-1, the J call TRBJ1-1; possible D gene TRBD1, 5 bases. The CDR3 is made up of 14 amino acids. Trimming removed 3 bases at V and 3 bases at J, with 12 bases between. The germline V gene has CDR1 SGHRS and CDR2 YFSETQ. CDR3 DNA sequence: TGCGCCAGCAGCTGGGCCGTAGGGGACACTGAAGCTTTCTTT. Protein sequence: CASSWAVGDTEAFF.